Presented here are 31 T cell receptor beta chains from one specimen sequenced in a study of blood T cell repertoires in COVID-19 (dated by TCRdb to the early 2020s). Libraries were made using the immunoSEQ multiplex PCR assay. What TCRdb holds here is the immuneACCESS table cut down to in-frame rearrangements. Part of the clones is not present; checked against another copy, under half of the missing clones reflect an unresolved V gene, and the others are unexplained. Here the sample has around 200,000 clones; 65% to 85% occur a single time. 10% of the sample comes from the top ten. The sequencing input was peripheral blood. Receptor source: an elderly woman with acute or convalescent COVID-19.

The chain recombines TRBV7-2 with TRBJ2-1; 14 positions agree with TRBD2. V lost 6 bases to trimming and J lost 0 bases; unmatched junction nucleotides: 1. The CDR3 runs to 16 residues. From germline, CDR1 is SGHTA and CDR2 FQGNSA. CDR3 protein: CASRGLAGDSYNEQFF. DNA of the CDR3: TGTGCCAGCAGGGGACTAGCGGGGGACTCCTACAATGAGCAGTTCTTC.

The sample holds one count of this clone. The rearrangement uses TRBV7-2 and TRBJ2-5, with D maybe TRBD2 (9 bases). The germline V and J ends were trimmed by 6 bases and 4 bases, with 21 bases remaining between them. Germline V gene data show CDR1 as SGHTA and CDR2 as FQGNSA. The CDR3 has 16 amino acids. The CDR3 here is CASSFVLAGTGETQYF. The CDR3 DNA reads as TGTGCCAGCAGTTTTGTTCTAGCGGGGACAGGAGAGACCCAGTACTTC.

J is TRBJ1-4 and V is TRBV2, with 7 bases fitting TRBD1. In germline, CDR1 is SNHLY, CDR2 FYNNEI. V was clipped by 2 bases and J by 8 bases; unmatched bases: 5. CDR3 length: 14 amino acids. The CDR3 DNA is TGTGCCAGCAGTGAATGGAGGGGGCGGGAAAAACTGTTTTTT. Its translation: CASSEWRGREKLFF.

The CDR3 DNA reads as TGTGCCAGCAGTGAATCTGACAGATTGAGCACCGGGGAGCTGTTTTTT. This encodes CASSESDRLSTGELFF. The V call is TRBV25-1, the J call TRBJ2-2; D is possibly TRBD1 (5 bases). V shed 1 base and J shed 4 bases, with 13 bases lying between them. This CDR3 is built from 16 residues. The germline V gene has CDR1 MGHDK and CDR2 SYGVNS.

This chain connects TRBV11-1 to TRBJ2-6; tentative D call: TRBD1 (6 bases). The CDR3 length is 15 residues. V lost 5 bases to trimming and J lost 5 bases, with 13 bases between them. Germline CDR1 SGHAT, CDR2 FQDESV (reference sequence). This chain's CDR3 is CASSGRTDRANVLTF. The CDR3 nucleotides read TGTGCCAGCAGCGGACGGACAGATCGGGCCAACGTCCTGACTTTC.

In DNA, the CDR3 is TGTGCCAGCAGCCAATTGTCCGCAGATACGCAGTATTTT. It translates to CASSQLSADTQYF. The V and J genes are TRBV3-1 (or the pseudogene TRBV3-2) and TRBJ2-3, with D unclear. Germline loops: CDR1 LGHDT, CDR2 YNNKEL (reference sequence). V dropped 2 bases and J dropped 4 bases, with 7 bases sitting between them. The CDR3 loop spans 13 amino acids.

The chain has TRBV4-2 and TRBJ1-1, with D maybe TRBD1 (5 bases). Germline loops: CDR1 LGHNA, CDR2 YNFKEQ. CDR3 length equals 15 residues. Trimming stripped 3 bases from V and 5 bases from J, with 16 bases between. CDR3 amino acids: CASSQAWGGSTEAFF. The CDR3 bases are TGTGCCAGCAGCCAGGCGTGGGGGGGTTCGACTGAAGCTTTCTTT.

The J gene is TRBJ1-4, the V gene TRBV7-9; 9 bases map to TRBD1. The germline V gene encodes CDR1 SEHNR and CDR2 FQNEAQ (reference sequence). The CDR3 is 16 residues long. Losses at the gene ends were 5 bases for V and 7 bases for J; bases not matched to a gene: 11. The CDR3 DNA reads TGTGCCAGCAGCGGAGACGCCGGGACAGGGAGTGAAAAACTGTTTTTT. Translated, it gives CASSGDAGTGSEKLFF.

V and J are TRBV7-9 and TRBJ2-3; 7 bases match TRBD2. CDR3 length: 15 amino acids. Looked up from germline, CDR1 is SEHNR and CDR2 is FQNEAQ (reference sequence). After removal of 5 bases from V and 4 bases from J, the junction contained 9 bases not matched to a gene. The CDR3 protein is CASSPGGRKADTQYF. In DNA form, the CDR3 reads TGTGCCAGCAGCCCCGGGGGGAGAAAAGCAGATACGCAGTATTTT. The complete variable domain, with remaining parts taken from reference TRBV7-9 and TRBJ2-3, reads DTGVSQNPRHKITKRGQNVTFRCDPISEHNRLYWYRQTLGQGPEFLTYFQNEAQLEKSRLLSDRFSAERPKGSFSTLEIQRTEQGDSAMYLCASSPGGRKADTQYFGPGTRLTVL.

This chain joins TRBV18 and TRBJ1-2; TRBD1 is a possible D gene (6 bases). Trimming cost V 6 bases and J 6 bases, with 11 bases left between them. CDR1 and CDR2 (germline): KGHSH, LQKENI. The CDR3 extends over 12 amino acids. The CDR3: CASSLAGDGYTF. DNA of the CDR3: TGTGCCAGCTCCCTGGCAGGGGATGGCTACACCTTC.

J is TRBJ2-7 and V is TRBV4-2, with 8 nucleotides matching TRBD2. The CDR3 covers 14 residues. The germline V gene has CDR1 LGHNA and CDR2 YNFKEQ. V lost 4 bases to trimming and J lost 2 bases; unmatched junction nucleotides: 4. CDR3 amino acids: CASSPGGAAYEQYF. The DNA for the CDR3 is TGTGCCAGCAGCCCCGGGGGGGCAGCCTACGAGCAGTACTTC.

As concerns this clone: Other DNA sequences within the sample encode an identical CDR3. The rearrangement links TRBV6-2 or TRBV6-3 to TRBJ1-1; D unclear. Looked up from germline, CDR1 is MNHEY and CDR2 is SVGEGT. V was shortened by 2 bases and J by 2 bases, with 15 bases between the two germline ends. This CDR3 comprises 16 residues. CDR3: CASSYRSGGLNTEAFF. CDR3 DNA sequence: TGTGCCAGCAGTTACAGGTCTGGAGGGTTAAACACTGAAGCTTTCTTT.

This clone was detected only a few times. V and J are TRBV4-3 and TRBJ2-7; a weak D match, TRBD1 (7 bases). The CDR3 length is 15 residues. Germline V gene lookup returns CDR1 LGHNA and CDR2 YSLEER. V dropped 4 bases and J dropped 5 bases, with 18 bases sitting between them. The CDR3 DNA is TGCGCCAGCAGCCGTTCTGGGACAGCGGGCAACGAGCAGTACTTC. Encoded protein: CASSRSGTAGNEQYF.

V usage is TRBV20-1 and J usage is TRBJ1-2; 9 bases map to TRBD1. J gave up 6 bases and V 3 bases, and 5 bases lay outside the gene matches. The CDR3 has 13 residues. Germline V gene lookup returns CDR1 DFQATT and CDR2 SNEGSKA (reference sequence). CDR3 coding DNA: TGCAGTGCTAGTGCCGGGACAGGGAATGGCTACACCTTC. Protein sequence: CSASAGTGNGYTF.

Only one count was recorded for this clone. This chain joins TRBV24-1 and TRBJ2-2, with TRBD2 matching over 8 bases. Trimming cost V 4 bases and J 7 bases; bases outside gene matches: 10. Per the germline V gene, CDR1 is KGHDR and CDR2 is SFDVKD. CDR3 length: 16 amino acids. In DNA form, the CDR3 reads TGTGCCACCAGTGAGGGCAGCGGGAGTAGAGTCGGGGAGCTGTTTTTT. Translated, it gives CATSEGSGSRVGELFF.

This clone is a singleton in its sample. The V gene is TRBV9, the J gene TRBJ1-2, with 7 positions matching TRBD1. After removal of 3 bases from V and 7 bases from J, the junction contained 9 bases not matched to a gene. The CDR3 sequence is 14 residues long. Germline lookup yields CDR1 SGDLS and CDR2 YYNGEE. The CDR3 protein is CASSAGTGDLGYTF. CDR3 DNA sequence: TGTGCCAGCAGCGCAGGCACAGGGGATCTTGGCTACACCTTC.

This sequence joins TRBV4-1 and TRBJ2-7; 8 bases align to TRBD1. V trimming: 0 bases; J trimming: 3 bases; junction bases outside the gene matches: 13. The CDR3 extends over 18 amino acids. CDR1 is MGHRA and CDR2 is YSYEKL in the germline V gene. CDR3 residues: CASSQDRHRGDSGYEQYF. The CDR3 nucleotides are TGCGCCAGCAGCCAAGATAGGCACAGGGGGGACAGCGGCTACGAGCAGTACTTC.

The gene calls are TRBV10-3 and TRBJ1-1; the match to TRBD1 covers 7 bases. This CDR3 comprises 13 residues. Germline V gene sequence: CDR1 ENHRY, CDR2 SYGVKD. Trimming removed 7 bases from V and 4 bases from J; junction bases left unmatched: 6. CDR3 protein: CAIIKPGGTEAFF. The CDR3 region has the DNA TGTGCCATCATCAAACCAGGGGGCACTGAAGCTTTCTTT.

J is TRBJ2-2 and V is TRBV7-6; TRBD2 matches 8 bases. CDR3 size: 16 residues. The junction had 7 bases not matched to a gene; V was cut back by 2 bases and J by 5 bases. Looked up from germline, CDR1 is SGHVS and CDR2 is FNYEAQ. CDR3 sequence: CASSLQGGRITGELFF. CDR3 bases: TGTGCCAGCAGCTTACAGGGCGGGAGGATTACCGGGGAGCTGTTTTTT.

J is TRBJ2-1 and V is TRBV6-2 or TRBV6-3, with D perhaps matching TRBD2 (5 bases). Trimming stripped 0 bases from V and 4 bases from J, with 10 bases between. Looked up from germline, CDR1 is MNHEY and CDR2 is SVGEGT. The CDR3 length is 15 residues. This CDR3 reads CASSYSSLAYNEQFF. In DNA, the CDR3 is TGTGCCAGCAGTTACTCGAGTCTAGCTTACAATGAGCAGTTCTTC.

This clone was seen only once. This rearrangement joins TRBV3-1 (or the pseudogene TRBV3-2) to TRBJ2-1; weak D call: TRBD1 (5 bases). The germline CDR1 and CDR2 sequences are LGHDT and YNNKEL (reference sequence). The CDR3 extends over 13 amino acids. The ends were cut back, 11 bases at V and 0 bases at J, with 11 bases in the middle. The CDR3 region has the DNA TGTGCCTGCTACAGGAGCTCCTACAATGAGCAGTTCTTC. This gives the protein CACYRSSYNEQFF.

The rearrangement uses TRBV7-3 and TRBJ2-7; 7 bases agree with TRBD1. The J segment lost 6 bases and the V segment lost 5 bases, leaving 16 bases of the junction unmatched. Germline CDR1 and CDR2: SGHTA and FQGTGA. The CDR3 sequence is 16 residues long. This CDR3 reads CASSPAGQATAREQYF. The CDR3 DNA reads TGTGCCAGCAGCCCCGCCGGACAGGCTACGGCGCGCGAGCAGTACTTC.

CDR3 DNA: TGTGCCAGCAGCCCTTCGGGGACAGGGGGATTTTCGGGAAACACCATATATTTT. Translation: CASSPSGTGGFSGNTIYF. This chain connects TRBV28 to TRBJ1-3; 11 nucleotides agree with TRBD1. The CDR3 consists of 18 residues. V lost 6 bases and J lost 4; bases outside the gene matches: 14. Germline assignment: CDR1 MDHEN and CDR2 SYDVKM.

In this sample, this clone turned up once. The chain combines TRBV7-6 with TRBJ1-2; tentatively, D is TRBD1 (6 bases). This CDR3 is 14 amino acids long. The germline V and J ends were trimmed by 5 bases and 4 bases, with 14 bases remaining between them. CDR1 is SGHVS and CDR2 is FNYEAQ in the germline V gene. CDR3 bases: TGTGCCAGCAGCGAAAGGGGGAATAGCTATGGCTACACCTTC. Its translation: CASSERGNSYGYTF.

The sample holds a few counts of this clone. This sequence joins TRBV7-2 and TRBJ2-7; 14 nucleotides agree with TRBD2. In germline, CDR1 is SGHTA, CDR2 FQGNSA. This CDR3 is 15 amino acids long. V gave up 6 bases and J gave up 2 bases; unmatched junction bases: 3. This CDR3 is CASREGLAGAYEQYF. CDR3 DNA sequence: TGTGCCAGCAGGGAGGGACTAGCGGGAGCCTACGAGCAGTACTTC.

The CDR3: CARSRAGDRGRDTEAFF. The DNA for the CDR3 is TGTGCCAGAAGCCGGGCTGGGGACAGGGGACGGGACACTGAAGCTTTCTTT. The chain recombines TRBV5-3 with TRBJ1-1, with TRBD1 matching over 10 bases. TRBV5-3 falls under the ORF class, with uncertain function. The junction had 12 bases not matched to a gene; V was cut back by 4 bases and J by 3 bases. The CDR3 runs 17 residues.

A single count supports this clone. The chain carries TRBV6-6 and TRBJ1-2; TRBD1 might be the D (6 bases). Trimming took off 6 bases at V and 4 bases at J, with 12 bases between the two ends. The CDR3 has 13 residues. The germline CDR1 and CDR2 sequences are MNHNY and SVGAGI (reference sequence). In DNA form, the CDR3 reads TGTGCCAGCAGAAACAGGGTCTTCTATGGCTACACCTTC. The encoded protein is CASRNRVFYGYTF.

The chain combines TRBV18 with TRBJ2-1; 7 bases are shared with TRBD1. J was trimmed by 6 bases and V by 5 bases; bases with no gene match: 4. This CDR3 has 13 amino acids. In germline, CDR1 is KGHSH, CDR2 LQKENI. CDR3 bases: TGTGCCAGCTCATCGACAGGGTCCAATGAGCAGTTCTTC. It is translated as CASSSTGSNEQFF. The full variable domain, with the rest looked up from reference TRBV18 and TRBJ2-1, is NAGVMQNPRHLVRRRGQEARLRCSPMKGHSHVYWYRQLPEEGLKFMVYLQKENIIDESGMPKERFSAEFPKEGPSILRIQQVVRGDSAAYFCASSSTGSNEQFFGPGTRLTVL.

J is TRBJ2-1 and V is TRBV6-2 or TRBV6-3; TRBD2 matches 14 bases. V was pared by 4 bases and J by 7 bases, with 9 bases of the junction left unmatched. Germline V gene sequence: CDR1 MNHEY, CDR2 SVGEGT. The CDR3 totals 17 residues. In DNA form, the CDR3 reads TGTGCCAGCAGTTCCAGACCGACTAGCGGGGGGGCTAATGAGCAGTTCTTC. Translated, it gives CASSSRPTSGGANEQFF.

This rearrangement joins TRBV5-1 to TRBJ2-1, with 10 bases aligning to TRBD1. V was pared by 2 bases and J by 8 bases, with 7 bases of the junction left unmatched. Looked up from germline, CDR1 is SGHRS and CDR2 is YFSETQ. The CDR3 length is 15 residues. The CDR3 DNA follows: TGCGCCAGCAGCTTTGTGACAGGGGGCCCGGATGAGCAGTTCTTC. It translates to CASSFVTGGPDEQFF.

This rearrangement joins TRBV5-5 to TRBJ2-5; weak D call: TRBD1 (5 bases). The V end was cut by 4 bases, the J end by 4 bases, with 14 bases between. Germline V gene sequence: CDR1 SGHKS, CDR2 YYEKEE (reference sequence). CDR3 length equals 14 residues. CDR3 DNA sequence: TGTGCCAGCAGCCTTCCGGACAATTTAGAGACCCAGTACTTC. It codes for CASSLPDNLETQYF.